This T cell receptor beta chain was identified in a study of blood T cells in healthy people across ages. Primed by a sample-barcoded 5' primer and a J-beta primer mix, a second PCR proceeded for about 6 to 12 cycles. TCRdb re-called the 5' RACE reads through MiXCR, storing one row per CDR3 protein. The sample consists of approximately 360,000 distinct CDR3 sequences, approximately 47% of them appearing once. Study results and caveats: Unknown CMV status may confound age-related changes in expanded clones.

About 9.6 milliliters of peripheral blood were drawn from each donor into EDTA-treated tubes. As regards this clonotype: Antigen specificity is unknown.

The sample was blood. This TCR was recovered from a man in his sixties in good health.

The CDR3: CASSKARPYSGSRYNEQFF. CDR3 nucleotide sequence: TGTGCCAGCAGCAAAGCAAGGCCATACAGCGGGAGCCGATACAATGAGCAGTTCTTC. The genes are TRBV21-1 and TRBJ2-1; the D segment call TRBD2 is taken from the table without a DNA check. TRBV21-1 is shown as a pseudogene. The CDR3 totals 19 residues.